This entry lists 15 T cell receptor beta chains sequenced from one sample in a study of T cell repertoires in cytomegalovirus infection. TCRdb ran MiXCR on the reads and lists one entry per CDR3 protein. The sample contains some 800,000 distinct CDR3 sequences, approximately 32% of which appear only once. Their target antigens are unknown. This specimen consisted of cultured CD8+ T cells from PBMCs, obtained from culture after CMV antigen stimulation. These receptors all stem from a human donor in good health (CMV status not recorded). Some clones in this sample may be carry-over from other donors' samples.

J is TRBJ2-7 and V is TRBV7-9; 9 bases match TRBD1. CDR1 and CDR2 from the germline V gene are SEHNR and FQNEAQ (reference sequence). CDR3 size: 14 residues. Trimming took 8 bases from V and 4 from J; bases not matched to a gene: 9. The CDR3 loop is CASSRTGEFYEQYF. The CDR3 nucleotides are TGTGCCAGCTCACGGACAGGGGAGTTTTACGAGCAGTACTTC.

The CDR3 loop is CSARAGDDYGYTF. The DNA for the CDR3 is TGCAGTGCTAGAGCTGGGGACGACTATGGCTACACCTTC. The chain carries TRBV20-1 and TRBJ1-2; the D gene is possibly TRBD1 (5 bases). The CDR3 length is 13 residues. Germline-derived CDR1 and CDR2 are DFQATT and SNEGSKA (reference sequence). With 1 base removed from V and 3 bases from J, the gap between germline ends came to 9 bases.

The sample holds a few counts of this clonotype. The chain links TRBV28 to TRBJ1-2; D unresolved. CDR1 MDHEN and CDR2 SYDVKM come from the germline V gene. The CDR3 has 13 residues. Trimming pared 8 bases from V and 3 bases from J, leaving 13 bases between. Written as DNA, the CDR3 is TGTGCCAGCCACTTCGAGGGCGACTATGGCTACACCTTC. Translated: CASHFEGDYGYTF.

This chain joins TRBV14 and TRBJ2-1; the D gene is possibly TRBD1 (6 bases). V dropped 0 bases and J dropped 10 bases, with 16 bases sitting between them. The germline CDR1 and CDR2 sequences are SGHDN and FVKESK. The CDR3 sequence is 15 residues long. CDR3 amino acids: CASSQDYQGLGEQFF. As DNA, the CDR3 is TGTGCCAGCAGCCAAGATTATCAGGGGTTGGGGGAGCAGTTCTTC.

CDR3 nucleotide sequence: TGCGCCAGCAGCCCTCTCGGGACAGGGACCTCCGAGCAGTACTTC. This codes for CASSPLGTGTSEQYF. The chain joins TRBV5-1 to TRBJ2-7, with 9 bases matching TRBD1. CDR3 length equals 15 residues. Germline trimming cut 4 bases from V and 6 bases from J; bases unmatched to any gene: 11. Germline values: CDR1 SGHRS, CDR2 YFSETQ.

Here the CDR3 reads CASSQLGTTETQYF. The CDR3 DNA sequence: TGCGCCAGCAGCCAATTGGGTACAACGGAGACCCAGTACTTC. This rearrangement joins TRBV4-1 to TRBJ2-5; D not certain. The CDR3 contains 14 residues. CDR1 and CDR2 from the germline V gene are MGHRA and YSYEKL. V lost 2 bases, J lost 5 bases, and 12 bases lay in between.

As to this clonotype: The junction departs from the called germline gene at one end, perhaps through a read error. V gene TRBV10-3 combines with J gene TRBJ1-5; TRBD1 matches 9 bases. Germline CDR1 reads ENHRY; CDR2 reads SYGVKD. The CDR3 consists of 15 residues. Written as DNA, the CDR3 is TGTGTCATCAGCCGGACAGGGGATAGCAATCAGCCCCAGCATTTT. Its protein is CVISRTGDSNQPQHF.

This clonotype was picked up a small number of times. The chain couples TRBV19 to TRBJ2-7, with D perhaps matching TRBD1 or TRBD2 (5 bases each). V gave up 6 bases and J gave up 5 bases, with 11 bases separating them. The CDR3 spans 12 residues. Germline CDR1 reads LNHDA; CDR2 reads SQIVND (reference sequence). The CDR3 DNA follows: TGTGCCAGTAGGGGGACCGCCAACGAGCAGTACTTC. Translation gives CASRGTANEQYF.

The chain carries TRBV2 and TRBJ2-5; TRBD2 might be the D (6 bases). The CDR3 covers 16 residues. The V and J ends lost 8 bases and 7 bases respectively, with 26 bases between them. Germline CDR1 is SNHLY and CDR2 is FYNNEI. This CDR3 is CASLEDGGERWGTQYF. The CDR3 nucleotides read TGTGCCAGCCTTGAAGATGGAGGGGAGAGGTGGGGGACCCAGTACTTC.

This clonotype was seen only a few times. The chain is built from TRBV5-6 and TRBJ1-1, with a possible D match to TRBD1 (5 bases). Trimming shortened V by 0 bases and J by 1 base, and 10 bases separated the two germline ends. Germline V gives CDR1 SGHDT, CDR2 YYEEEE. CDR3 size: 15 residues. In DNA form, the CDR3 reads TGTGCCAGCAGCTTGGGGTGGGGCGGGAACACTGAAGCTTTCTTT. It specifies CASSLGWGGNTEAFF.

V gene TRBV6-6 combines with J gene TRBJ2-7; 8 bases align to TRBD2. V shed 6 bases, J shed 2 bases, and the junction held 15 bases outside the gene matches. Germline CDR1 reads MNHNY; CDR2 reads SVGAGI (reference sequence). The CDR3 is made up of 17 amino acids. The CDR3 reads CASSPTGSPGGAYEQYV. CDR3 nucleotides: TGTGCCAGCAGCCCAACTGGGAGCCCCGGGGGGGCCTACGAGCAGTACGTC.

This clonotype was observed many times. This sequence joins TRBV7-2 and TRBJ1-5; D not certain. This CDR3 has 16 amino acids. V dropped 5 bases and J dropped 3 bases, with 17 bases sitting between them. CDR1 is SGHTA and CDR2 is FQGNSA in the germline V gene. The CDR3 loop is CASSPYPDGYNQPQHF. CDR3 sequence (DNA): TGTGCCAGCAGCCCGTACCCGGACGGCTACAATCAGCCCCAGCATTTT.

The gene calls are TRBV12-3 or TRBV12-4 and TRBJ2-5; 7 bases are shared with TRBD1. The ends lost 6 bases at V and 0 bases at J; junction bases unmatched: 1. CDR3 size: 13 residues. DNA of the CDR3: TGTGCCAGCAGGACAGGGCACCAAGAGACCCAGTACTTC. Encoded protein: CASRTGHQETQYF.

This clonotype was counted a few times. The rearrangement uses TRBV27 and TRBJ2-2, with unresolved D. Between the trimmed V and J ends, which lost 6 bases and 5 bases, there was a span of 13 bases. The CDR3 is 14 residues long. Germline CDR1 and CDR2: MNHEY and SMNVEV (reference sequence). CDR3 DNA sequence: TGTGCCAGCAGCTACCTCGACGGGACCGGGGAGCTGTTTTTT. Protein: CASSYLDGTGELFF.

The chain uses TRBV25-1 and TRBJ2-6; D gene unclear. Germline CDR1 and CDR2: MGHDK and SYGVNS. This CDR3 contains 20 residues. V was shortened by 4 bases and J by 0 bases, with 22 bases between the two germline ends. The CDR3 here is CASSGSGPIIPASGANVLTF. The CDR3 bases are TGTGCCAGCAGTGGCTCCGGGCCGATCATCCCTGCCTCTGGGGCCAACGTCCTGACTTTC.